This T cell receptor beta chain appears in the sequencing data of a study of graft-versus-host responses after intestinal transplantation. At the level of the study: Induction using anti-thymocyte globulin, followed by tacrolimus and steroids for 3 to 4 years, was given to all recipients.

As to this clone: Its target is not known.

Using immunoSEQ multiplex PCR, the repertoire was profiled, and TCRdb retains in-frame clones only, with some absent. The table has over 65,000 clones, under 95% seen once; the top ten hold 7.6%. CDR1 is MNHEY, CDR2 SMNVEV, per germline (reference sequence). This CDR3 has 16 residues. Germline trimming cut 2 bases from V and 2 bases from J; bases unmatched to any gene: 5. Study-level points and caveats: The study found high graft-versus-host to host-versus-graft clonal ratios in allografts of patients with graft-donor T cell macrochimerism.

The source of this sequence is a human donor who was the organ donor for an intestinal transplant. The sample was unstimulated CD8+ T cells sorted from spleen or lymph node cells, taken before transplant. The chain combines TRBV27 with TRBJ1-1; 10 bases are a match to TRBD1. Here the CDR3 reads CASSLTGTGDNTEAFF. CDR3 coding DNA: TGTGCCAGCAGTTTAACCGGGACAGGGGATAACACTGAAGCTTTCTTT.